These 10 T cell receptor beta chains originate from one sample sequenced in a study of cytomegalovirus exposure and HLA in healthy donors. Vbeta (60) and Jbeta (13) primers were used in the PCR. Produced via immunoSEQ multiplex PCR; TCRdb's table is partial and in-frame only. This repertoire shows 72,000 or so clones, roughly 80% found once; its top ten account for just under 7.5%. The source material was PBMCs. All receptors derive from a woman in her thirties in good health and CMV-seropositive.

This chain joins TRBV2 and TRBJ1-4; 8 bases are shared with TRBD1. Germline trimming cut 3 bases from V and 10 bases from J; bases unmatched to any gene: 7. The germline gives CDR1 SNHLY, CDR2 FYNNEI. This CDR3 has 14 amino acids. The DNA of the CDR3 is TGTGCCAGCAGTGACGGCGGACAGGGATTAAAACTGTTTTTT. Its translation is CASSDGGQGLKLFF. The full variable domain, with the rest looked up from reference TRBV2 and TRBJ1-4, is EPEVTQTPSHQVTQMGQEVILRCVPISNHLYFYWYRQILGQKVEFLVSFYNNEISEKSEIFDDQFSVERPDGSNFTLKIRSTKLEDSAMYFCASSDGGQGLKLFFGSGTQLSVL.

This chain links TRBV10-3 with TRBJ2-5, with 9 bases lining up with TRBD2. The germline V gene has CDR1 ENHRY and CDR2 SYGVKD. The CDR3 consists of 14 residues. Germline trimming cut 2 bases from V and 5 bases from J; bases unmatched to any gene: 3. This CDR3 is CAISEVAGEETQYF. Written as DNA, the CDR3 is TGTGCCATCAGTGAGGTAGCGGGAGAGGAGACCCAGTACTTC.

There are a few counts of this clone. This chain links TRBV6-1 with TRBJ1-1; possibly TRBD1 for D (5 bases). CDR1 MNHNS and CDR2 SASEGT come from the germline V gene. V was clipped by 2 bases and J by 0 bases, with 7 bases between them. This CDR3 is 14 amino acids long. DNA of the CDR3: TGTGCCAGCAGTGAAAAAGGGGTGAACACTGAAGCTTTCTTT. It translates to CASSEKGVNTEAFF.

This clone was picked up one time. The chain links TRBV27 to TRBJ2-1; TRBD1 aligns across 7 bases. The CDR3 sequence is 17 residues long. CDR1 MNHEY and CDR2 SMNVEV come from the germline V gene (reference sequence). V was clipped by 5 bases and J by 4 bases; unmatched bases: 14. CDR3 loop: CASSPYTGVGLYNEQFF. CDR3 sequence (DNA): TGTGCCAGCAGTCCCTATACAGGGGTAGGTTTATACAATGAGCAGTTCTTC.

The gene calls are TRBV13 and TRBJ1-4; a weak D match, TRBD1 (5 bases). CDR3 length equals 16 residues. Trimming removed 4 bases from V and 4 bases from J, with 16 bases in between. Germline CDR1 and CDR2: PRHDT and FYEKMQ (reference sequence). CDR3 residues: CASSSKAGLVNEKLFF. CDR3 DNA: TGTGCCAGCAGCTCCAAGGCGGGACTGGTTAATGAAAAACTGTTTTTT.

V is TRBV5-1 and J is TRBJ2-7, with TRBD1 identical over 9 bases. This CDR3 comprises 14 residues. Germline V gene data show CDR1 as SGHRS and CDR2 as YFSETQ. V lost 0 bases to trimming and J lost 5 bases; unmatched junction nucleotides: 3. Here the CDR3 DNA reads TGCGCCAGCAGCTTGGGGGACAGGGCCCACGAGCAGTACTTC. Protein: CASSLGDRAHEQYF.

This chain joins TRBV6-6 and TRBJ1-2, with 10 positions matching TRBD1. Germline assignment: CDR1 MNHNY and CDR2 SVGAGI (reference sequence). V shed 6 bases, J shed 1 base, and the junction held 5 bases outside the gene matches. CDR3 length: 15 residues. In DNA form, the CDR3 reads TGTGCCAGCAGGGTCGGGACAGGGGATAACTATGGCTACACCTTC. Its protein is CASRVGTGDNYGYTF.

The genes are TRBV2 and TRBJ1-5; tentative D call: TRBD1 (6 bases). The V end was cut by 3 bases, the J end by 3 bases, with 15 bases between. The length of the CDR3 is 16 residues. Germline V lookup: CDR1 SNHLY, CDR2 FYNNEI. The CDR3 spells CASSDGDTYYNQPQHF. DNA of the CDR3: TGTGCCAGCAGTGATGGGGACACATATTACAATCAGCCCCAGCATTTT.

The J gene is TRBJ2-2, the V gene TRBV29-1; D is undetermined. Germline V gene data show CDR1 as SQVTM and CDR2 as ANQGSEA. This CDR3 is 14 amino acids long. Trimming pared 5 bases from V and 0 bases from J, leaving 10 bases between. CDR3 sequence reads: CSVSQAPNTGELFF. The CDR3 nucleotides read TGCAGCGTTTCTCAGGCCCCGAACACCGGGGAGCTGTTTTTT.

This clone was detected only a few times. The chain joins TRBV2 to TRBJ1-1; D not resolved. This CDR3 has 13 residues. Germline V gives CDR1 SNHLY, CDR2 FYNNEI. V lost 3 bases and J 1 base, leaving 6 bases between the germline ends. The CDR3 DNA reads as TGTGCCAGCAGTGATACGCGGAACACTGAAGCTTTCTTT. Amino acid sequence: CASSDTRNTEAFF.